This entry lists 9 T cell receptor beta chains sequenced from one sample in a study of Tregs in tolerant kidney transplant recipients. The assay was immunoSEQ multiplex PCR, and TCRdb's table has in-frame clones only and misses some. The sample holds about 240,000 clones, about 80% seen once. The sequencing input was CD4+ T cells from blood. The receptors originated from a human donor in good health.

The CDR3 loop is CASSFRGTGPYEQYF. CDR3 nucleotide sequence: TGTGCCAGCAGCTTTCGTGGGACAGGGCCCTACGAGCAGTACTTC. The genes are TRBV7-9 and TRBJ2-7; 9 positions agree with TRBD1. Germline loops: CDR1 SEHNR, CDR2 FQNEAQ (reference sequence). The CDR3 runs to 15 residues. The trim removed 3 bases at V and 2 bases at J, leaving 5 bases unmatched.

The J gene is TRBJ2-1, the V gene TRBV2; TRBD1 matches at 8 bases. CDR3 length equals 13 residues. The germline gives CDR1 SNHLY, CDR2 FYNNEI. V lost 3 bases and J lost 9; bases outside the gene matches: 4. The CDR3: CASSDRGRLEQFF. CDR3 sequence (DNA): TGTGCCAGCAGTGACAGGGGGCGTCTTGAGCAGTTCTTC.

The chain is built from TRBV19 and TRBJ2-3; no firm D call. The germline V gene encodes CDR1 LNHDA and CDR2 SQIVND (reference sequence). The CDR3 loop spans 13 amino acids. Trimming cost V 3 bases and J 6 bases, with 10 bases left between them. The CDR3: CASSIVRLDTQYF. The CDR3 DNA follows: TGTGCCAGTAGTATCGTTAGATTGGATACGCAGTATTTT.

The rearrangement joins TRBV20-1 to TRBJ1-6; D is undetermined. The V end lost 5 bases, the J end lost 7 bases, and 6 bases lay between the germline ends. The germline CDR1 and CDR2 sequences are DFQATT and SNEGSKA (reference sequence). The CDR3 sequence is 11 residues long. The CDR3 nucleotides read TGCAGTGCTGGTATAAATTCACCCCTCCACTTT. This sequence encodes CSAGINSPLHF.

This clone occurred a few times. This sequence joins TRBV6-6 and TRBJ1-4; D is undetermined. Trimming took off 4 bases at V and 7 bases at J, with 13 bases between the two ends. CDR1 is MNHNY and CDR2 is SVGAGI in the germline V gene (reference sequence). The CDR3 loop spans 14 amino acids. CDR3 residues: CASSSRTEAEKLFF. The CDR3, as DNA: TGTGCCAGCAGTTCACGGACGGAAGCTGAAAAACTGTTTTTT.

About this clone itself: Other DNA sequences in the sample encode the same CDR3. The V gene is TRBV2, the J gene TRBJ2-7; 7 bases agree with TRBD1. V was clipped by 6 bases and J by 3 bases; unmatched bases: 2. The CDR3 is made up of 12 amino acids. Per germline, CDR1 SNHLY and CDR2 FYNNEI. CDR3 sequence reads: CASSWTGYEQYF. The DNA for the CDR3 is TGTGCCAGCAGCTGGACAGGCTACGAGCAGTACTTC.

J is TRBJ2-3 and V is TRBV7-9; maybe TRBD1 (5 bases). Trimming removed 5 bases at V and 0 bases at J, with 15 bases between. The CDR3 sequence is 16 residues long. The germline gives CDR1 SEHNR, CDR2 FQNEAQ (reference sequence). The CDR3 DNA is TGTGCCAGCAGCCCCCCGGACACACGAAGCACAGATACGCAGTATTTT. It translates to CASSPPDTRSTDTQYF.

This clone was seen once. This rearrangement joins TRBV7-9 to TRBJ2-1; TRBD1 aligns across 10 bases. J lost 7 bases, V lost 2 bases, and 11 bases had no gene match. This CDR3 contains 17 residues. Germline CDR1 SEHNR, CDR2 FQNEAQ (reference sequence). CDR3 in amino acids: CASSLLGGTGAKNEQFF. The CDR3, as DNA: TGTGCCAGCAGCTTACTAGGTGGGACAGGGGCCAAAAATGAGCAGTTCTTC. Drawing the rest from reference TRBV7-9 and TRBJ2-1, the complete variable domain is DTGVSQNPRHKITKRGQNVTFRCDPISEHNRLYWYRQTLGQGPEFLTYFQNEAQLEKSRLLSDRFSAERPKGSFSTLEIQRTEQGDSAMYLCASSLLGGTGAKNEQFFGPGTRLTVL.

The rearrangement joins TRBV19 to TRBJ2-1, with 9 bases fitting TRBD1. Germline values: CDR1 LNHDA, CDR2 SQIVND (reference sequence). V trimming: 3 bases; J trimming: 3 bases; junction bases outside the gene matches: 3. This CDR3 contains 15 residues. CDR3 amino acids: CASSMGQGYYNEQFF. CDR3 coding DNA: TGTGCCAGTAGTATGGGACAGGGTTACTACAATGAGCAGTTCTTC.